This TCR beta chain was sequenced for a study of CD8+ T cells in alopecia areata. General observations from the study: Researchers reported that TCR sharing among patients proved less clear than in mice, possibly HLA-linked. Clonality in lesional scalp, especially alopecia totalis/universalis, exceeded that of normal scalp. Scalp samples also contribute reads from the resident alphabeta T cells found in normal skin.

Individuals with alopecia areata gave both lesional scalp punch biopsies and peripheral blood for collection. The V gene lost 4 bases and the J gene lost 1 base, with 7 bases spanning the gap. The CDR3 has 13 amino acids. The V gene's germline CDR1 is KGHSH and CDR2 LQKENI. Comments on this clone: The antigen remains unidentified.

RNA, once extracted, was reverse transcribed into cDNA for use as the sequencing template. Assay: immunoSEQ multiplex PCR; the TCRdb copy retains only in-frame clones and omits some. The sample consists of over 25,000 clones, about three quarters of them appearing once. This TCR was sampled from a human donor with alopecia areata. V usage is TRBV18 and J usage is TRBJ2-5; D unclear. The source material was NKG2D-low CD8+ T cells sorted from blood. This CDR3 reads CASSRDVQETQYF. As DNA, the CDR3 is TGTGCCAGCTCACGTGACGTCCAAGAGACCCAGTACTTC.